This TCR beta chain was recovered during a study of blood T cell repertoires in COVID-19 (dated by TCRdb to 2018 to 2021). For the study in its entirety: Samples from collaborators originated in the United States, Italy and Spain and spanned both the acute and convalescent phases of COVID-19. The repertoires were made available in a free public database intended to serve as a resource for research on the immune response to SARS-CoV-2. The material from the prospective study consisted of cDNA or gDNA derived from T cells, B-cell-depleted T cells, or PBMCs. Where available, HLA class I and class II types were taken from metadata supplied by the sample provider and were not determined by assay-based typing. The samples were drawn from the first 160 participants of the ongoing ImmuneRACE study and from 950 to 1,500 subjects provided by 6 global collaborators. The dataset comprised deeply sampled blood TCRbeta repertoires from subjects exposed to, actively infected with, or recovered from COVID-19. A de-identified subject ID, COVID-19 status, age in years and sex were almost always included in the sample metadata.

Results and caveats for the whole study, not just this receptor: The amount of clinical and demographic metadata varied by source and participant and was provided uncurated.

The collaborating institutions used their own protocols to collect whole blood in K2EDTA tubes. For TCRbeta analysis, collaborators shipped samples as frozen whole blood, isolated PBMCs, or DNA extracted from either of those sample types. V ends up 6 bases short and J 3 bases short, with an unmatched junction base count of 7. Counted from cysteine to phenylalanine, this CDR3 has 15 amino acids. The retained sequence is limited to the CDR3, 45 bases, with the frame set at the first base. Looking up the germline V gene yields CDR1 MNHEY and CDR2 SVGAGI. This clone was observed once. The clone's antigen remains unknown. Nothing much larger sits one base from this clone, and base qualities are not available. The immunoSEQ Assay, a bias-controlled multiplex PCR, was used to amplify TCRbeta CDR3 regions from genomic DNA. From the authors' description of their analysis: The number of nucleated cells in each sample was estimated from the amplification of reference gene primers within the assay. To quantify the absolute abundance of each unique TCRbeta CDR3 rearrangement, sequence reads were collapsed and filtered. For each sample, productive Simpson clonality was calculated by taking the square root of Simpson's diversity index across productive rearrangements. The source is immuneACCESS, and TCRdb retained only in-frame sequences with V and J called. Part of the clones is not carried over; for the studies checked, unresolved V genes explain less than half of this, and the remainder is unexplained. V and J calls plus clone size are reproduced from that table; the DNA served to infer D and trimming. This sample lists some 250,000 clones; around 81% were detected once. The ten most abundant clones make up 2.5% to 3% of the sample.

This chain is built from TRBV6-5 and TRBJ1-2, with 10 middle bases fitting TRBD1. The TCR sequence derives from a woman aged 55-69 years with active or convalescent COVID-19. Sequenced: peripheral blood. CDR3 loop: CASSLDRGVYYGYTF. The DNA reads TGTGCCAGCAGCCTGGACAGGGGGGTTTACTATGGCTACACCTTC.